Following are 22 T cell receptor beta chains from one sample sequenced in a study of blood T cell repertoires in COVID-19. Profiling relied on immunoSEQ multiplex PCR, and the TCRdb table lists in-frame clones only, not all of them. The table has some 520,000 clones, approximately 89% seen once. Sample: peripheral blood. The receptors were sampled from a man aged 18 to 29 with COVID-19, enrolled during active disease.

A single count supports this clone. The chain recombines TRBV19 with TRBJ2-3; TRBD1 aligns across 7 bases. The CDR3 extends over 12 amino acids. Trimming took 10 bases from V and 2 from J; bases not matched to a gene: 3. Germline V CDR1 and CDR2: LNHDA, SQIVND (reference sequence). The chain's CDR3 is CATRGFTDTQYF. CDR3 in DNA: TGTGCCACCAGGGGGTTCACAGATACGCAGTATTTT.

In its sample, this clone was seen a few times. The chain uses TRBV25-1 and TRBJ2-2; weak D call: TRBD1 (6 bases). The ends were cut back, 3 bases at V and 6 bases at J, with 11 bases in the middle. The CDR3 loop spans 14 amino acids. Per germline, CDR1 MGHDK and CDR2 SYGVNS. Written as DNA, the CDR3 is TGTGCCAGCAGTGATGACAGGCCGCCCGGGGAGCTGTTTTTT. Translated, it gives CASSDDRPPGELFF. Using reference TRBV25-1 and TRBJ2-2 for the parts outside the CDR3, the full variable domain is EADIYQTPRYLVIGTGKKITLECSQTMGHDKMYWYQQDPGMELHLIHYSYGVNSTEKGDLSSESTVSRIRTEHFPLTLESARPSHTSQYLCASSDDRPPGELFFGEGSRLTVL.

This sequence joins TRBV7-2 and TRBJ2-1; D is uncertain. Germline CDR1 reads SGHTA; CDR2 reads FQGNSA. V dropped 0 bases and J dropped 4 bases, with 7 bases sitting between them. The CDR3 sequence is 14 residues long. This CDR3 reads CASSLAIRYNEQFF. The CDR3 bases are TGTGCCAGCAGCTTAGCTATCCGGTACAATGAGCAGTTCTTC.

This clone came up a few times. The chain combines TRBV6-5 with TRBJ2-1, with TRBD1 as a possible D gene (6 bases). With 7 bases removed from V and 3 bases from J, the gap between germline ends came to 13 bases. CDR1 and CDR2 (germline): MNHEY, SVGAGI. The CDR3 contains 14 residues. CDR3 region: CASNRDNYYNEQFF. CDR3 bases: TGTGCCAGCAACCGGGACAACTACTACAATGAGCAGTTCTTC.

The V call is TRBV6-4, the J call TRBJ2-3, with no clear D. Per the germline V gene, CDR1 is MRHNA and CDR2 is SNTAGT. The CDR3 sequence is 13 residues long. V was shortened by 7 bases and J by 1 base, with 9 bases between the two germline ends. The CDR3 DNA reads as TGTGCCAGCATGGCCGCTGGCACAGATACGCAGTATTTT. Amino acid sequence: CASMAAGTDTQYF.

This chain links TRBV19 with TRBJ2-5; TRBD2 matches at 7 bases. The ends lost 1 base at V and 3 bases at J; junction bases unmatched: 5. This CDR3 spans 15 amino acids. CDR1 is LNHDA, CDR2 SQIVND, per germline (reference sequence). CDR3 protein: CASSIGLGGEETQYF. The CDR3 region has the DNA TGTGCCAGTAGTATAGGTCTGGGAGGGGAAGAGACCCAGTACTTC.

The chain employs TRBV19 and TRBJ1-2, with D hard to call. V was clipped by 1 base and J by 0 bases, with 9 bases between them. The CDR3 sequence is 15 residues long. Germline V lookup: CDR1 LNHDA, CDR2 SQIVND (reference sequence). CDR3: CASSIGTGANYGYTF. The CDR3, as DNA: TGTGCCAGTAGTATAGGGACGGGAGCTAACTATGGCTACACCTTC.

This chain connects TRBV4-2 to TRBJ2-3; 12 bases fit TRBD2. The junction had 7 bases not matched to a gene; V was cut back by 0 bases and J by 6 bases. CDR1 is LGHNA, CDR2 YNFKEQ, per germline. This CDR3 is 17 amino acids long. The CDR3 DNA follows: TGTGCCAGCAGCCAAGATCCGCTAGCGGGAGGGTTGGATACGCAGTATTTT. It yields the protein CASSQDPLAGGLDTQYF.

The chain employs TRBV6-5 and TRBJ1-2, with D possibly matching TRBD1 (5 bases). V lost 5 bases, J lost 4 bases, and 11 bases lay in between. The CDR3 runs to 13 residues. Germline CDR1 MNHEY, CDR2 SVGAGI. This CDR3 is CASSRDWIYGYTF. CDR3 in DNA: TGTGCCAGCAGTCGGGACTGGATCTATGGCTACACCTTC.

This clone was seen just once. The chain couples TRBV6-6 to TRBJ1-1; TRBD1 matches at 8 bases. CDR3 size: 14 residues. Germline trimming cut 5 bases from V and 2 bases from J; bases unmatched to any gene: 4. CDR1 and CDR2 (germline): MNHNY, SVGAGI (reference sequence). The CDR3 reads CASSTTGVNTEAFF. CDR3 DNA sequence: TGTGCCAGCAGTACGACAGGGGTCAACACTGAAGCTTTCTTT.

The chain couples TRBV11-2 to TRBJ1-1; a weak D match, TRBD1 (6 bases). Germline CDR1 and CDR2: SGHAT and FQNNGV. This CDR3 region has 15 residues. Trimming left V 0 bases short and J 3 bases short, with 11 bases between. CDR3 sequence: CASSLDFAGDTEAFF. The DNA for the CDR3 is TGTGCCAGCAGCTTAGATTTTGCAGGGGACACTGAAGCTTTCTTT.

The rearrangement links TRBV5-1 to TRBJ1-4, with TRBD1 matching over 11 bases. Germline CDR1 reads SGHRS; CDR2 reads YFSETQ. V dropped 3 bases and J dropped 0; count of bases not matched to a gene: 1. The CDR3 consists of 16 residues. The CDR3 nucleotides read TGCGCCAGCAGCTCGGGACAGGGGGCAACTAATGAAAAACTGTTTTTT. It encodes CASSSGQGATNEKLFF.

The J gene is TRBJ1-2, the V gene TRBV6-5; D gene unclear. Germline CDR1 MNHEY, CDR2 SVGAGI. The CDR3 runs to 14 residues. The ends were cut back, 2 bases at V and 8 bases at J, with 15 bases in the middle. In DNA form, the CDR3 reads TGTGCCAGCAGTTACCGCCCCACCAAGCTAGGCTACACCTTC. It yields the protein CASSYRPTKLGYTF.

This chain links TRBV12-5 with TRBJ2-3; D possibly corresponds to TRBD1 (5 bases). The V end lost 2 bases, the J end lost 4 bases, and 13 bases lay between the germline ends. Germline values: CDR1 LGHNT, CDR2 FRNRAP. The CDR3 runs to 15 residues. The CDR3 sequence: CASGLWGRRPDTQYF. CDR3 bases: TGTGCTAGTGGTTTGTGGGGCCGTCGCCCAGATACGCAGTATTTT.

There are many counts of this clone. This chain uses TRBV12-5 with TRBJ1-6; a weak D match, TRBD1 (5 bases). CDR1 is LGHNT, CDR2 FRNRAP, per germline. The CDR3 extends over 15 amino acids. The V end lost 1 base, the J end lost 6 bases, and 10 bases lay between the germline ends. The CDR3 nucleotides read TGTGCTAGTGGTTTGGGGGAGGGGAGTAATTCACCCCTCCACTTT. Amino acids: CASGLGEGSNSPLHF.

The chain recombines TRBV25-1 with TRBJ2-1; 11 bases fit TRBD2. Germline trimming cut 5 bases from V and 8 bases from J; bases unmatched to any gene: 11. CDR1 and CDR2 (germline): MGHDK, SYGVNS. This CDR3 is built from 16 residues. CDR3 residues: CASSTSGRWGMDEQFF. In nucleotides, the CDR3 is TGTGCCAGCAGTACTAGCGGGAGATGGGGTATGGATGAGCAGTTCTTC. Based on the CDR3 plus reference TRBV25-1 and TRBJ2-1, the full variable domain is EADIYQTPRYLVIGTGKKITLECSQTMGHDKMYWYQQDPGMELHLIHYSYGVNSTEKGDLSSESTVSRIRTEHFPLTLESARPSHTSQYLCASSTSGRWGMDEQFFGPGTRLTVL.

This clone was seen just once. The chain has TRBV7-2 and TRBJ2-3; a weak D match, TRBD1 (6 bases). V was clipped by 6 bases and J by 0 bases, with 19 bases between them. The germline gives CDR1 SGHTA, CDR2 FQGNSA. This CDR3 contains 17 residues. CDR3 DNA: TGTGCCAGCAGTCTGAGGATCGACAGGACTAGCACAGATACGCAGTATTTT. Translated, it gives CASSLRIDRTSTDTQYF.

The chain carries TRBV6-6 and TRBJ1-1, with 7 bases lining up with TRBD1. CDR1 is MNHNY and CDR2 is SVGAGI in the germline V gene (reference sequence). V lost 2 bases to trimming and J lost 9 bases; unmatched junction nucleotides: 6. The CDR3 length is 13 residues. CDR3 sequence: CASSYEQGIKAFF. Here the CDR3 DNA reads TGTGCCAGCAGTTACGAACAGGGGATAAAAGCTTTCTTT.

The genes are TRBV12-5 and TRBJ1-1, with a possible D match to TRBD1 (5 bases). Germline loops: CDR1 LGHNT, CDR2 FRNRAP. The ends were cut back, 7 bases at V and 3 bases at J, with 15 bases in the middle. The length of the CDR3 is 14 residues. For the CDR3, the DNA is TGTGCTAGTGAGGTATTTTCAGGGTACACTGAAGCTTTCTTT. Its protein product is CASEVFSGYTEAFF.

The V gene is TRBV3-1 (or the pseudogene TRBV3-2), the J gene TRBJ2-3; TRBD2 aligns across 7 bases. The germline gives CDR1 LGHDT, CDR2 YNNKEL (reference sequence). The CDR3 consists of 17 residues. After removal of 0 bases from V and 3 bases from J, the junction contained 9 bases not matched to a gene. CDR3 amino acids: CASSQDGLAVETDTQYF. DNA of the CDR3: TGTGCCAGCAGCCAAGACGGTCTAGCGGTGGAGACAGATACGCAGTATTTT.

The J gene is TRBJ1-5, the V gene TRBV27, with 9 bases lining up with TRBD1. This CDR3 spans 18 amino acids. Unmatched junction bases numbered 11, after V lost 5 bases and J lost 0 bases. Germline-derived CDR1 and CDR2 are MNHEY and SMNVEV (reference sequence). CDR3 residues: CASSASTGTGSSNQPQHF. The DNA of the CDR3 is TGTGCCAGCAGTGCCTCGACCGGGACAGGGAGTAGCAATCAGCCCCAGCATTTT.

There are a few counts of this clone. As DNA, the CDR3 is TGCGCCAGCAGCCCGAGAGGGAAGGGTCTCTCCTACAATGAGCAGTTCTTC. Amino acids: CASSPRGKGLSYNEQFF. The chain uses TRBV4-1 and TRBJ2-1; the D gene is possibly TRBD2 (5 bases). In germline, CDR1 is MGHRA, CDR2 YSYEKL. The CDR3 is 17 residues long. The V end was cut by 4 bases, the J end by 0 bases, with 16 bases between.